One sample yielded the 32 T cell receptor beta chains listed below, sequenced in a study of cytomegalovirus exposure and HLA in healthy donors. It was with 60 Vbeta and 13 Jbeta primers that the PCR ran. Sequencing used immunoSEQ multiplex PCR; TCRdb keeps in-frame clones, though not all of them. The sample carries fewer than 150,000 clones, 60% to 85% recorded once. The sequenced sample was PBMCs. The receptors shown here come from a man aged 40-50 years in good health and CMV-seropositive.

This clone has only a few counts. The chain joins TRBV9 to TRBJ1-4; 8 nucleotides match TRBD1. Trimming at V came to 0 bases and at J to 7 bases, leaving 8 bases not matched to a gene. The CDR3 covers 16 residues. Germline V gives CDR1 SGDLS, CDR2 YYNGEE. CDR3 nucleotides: TGTGCCAGCAGCGTAGGTGGACAGGGTTTGGGTGAAAAACTGTTTTTT. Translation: CASSVGGQGLGEKLFF.

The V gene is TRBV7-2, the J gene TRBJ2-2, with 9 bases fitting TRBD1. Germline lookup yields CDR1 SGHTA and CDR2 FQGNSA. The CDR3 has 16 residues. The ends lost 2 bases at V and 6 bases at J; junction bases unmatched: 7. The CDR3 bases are TGTGCCAGCAGCTTAAGGACAGGGGATAGTTCCGGGGAGCTGTTTTTT. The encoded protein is CASSLRTGDSSGELFF.

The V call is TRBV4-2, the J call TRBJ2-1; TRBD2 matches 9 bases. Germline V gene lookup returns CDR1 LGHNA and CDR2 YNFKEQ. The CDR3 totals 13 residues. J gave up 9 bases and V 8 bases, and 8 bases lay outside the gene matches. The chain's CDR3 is CASGSAREGEQFF. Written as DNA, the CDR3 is TGTGCCAGCGGGAGTGCGCGGGAGGGTGAGCAGTTCTTC.

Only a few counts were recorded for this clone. This CDR3 reads CASSSLAGDAYEQYF. Here the CDR3 DNA reads TGTGCCAGTAGCAGTCTAGCGGGAGACGCCTACGAGCAGTACTTC. This chain joins TRBV19 and TRBJ2-7; 10 nucleotides agree with TRBD2. The CDR3 contains 15 residues. The V segment lost 6 bases and the J segment 2 bases; nucleotides outside the gene matches: 7. Germline CDR1 is LNHDA and CDR2 is SQIVND (reference sequence). Full variable domain (outside the CDR3, taken from reference TRBV19 and TRBJ2-7): DGGITQSPKYLFRKEGQNVTLSCEQNLNHDAMYWYRQDPGQGLRLIYYSQIVNDFQKGDIAEGYSVSREKKESFPLTVTSAQKNPTAFYLCASSSLAGDAYEQYFGPGTRLTVT.

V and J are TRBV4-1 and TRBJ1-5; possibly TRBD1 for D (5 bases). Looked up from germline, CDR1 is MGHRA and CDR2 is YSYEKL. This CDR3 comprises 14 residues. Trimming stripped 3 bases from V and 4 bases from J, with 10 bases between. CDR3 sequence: CASSQRQSNQPQHF. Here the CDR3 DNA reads TGCGCCAGCAGCCAGCGACAGAGTAATCAGCCCCAGCATTTT.

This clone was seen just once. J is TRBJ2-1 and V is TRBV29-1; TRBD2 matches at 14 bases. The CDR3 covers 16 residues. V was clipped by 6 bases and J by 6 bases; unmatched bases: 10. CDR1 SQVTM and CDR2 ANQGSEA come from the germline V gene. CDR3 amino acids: CSVDGTSGSMSNEQFF. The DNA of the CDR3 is TGCAGCGTAGACGGGACTAGCGGGAGCATGAGCAATGAGCAGTTCTTC.

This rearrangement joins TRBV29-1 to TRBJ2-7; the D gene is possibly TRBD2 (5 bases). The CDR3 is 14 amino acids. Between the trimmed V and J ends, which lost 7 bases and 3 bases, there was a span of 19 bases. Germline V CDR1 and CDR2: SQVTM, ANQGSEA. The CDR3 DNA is TGCAGCGCCTCAGGTGGGGAGTTCTTCTACGAGCAGTACTTC. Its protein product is CSASGGEFFYEQYF.

The CDR3 DNA is TGTGCCAGCAGCTTAGGGACAGGGATCTATGGCTACACCTTC. It translates to CASSLGTGIYGYTF. J is TRBJ1-2 and V is TRBV7-8; 8 bases are a match to TRBD1. V lost 1 base to trimming and J lost 4 bases; unmatched junction nucleotides: 2. The germline gives CDR1 SGHVS, CDR2 FQNEAQ. The CDR3 is made up of 14 amino acids.

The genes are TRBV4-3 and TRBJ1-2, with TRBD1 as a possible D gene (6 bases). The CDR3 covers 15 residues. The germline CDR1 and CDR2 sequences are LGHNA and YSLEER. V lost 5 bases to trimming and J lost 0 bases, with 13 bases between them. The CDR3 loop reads CASSEGHYTNYGYTF. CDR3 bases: TGCGCCAGCAGCGAGGGACACTACACTAACTATGGCTACACCTTC.

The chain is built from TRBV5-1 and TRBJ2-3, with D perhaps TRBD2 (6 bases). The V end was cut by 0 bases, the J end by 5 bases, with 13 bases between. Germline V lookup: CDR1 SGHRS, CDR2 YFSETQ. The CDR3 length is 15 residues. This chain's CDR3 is CASSLGSGEVDTQYF. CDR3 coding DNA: TGCGCCAGCAGCTTGGGATCGGGGGAGGTAGATACGCAGTATTTT.

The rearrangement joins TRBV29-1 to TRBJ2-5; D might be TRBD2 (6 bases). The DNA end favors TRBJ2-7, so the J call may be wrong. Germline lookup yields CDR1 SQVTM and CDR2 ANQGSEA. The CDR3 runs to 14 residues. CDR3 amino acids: CSVEPPGETYEQYF. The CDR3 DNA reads TGCAGCGTTGAGCCGCCGGGGGAAACCTACGAGCAGTACTTC.

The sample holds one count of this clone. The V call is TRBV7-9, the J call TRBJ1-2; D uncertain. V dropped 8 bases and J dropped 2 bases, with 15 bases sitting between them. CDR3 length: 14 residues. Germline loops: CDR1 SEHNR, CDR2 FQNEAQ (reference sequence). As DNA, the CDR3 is TGTGCCAGCCTATCCTACGAGCGAAACTATGGCTACACCTTC. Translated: CASLSYERNYGYTF.

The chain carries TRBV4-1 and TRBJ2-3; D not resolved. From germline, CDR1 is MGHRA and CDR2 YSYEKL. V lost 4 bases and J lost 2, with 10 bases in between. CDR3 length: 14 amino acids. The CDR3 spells CASSPDLITDTQYF. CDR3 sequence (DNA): TGCGCCAGCAGCCCCGACTTGATCACAGATACGCAGTATTTT.

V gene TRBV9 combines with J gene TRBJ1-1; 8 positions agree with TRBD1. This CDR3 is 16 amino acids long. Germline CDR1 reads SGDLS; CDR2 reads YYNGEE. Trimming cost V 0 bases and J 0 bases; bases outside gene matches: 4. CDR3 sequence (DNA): TGTGCCAGCAGCGTAGTGGGACAGGCCATGAACACTGAAGCTTTCTTT. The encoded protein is CASSVVGQAMNTEAFF. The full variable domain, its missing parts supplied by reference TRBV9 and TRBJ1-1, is DSGVTQTPKHLITATGQRVTLRCSPRSGDLSVYWYQQSLDQGLQFLIQYYNGEERAKGNILERFSAQQFPDLHSELNLSSLELGDSALYFCASSVVGQAMNTEAFFGQGTRLTVV.

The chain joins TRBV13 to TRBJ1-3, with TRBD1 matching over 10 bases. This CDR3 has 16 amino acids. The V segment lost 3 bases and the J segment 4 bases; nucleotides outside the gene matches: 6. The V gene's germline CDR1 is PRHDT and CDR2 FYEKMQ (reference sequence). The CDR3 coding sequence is TGTGCCAGCAGCTTCGGGGGACAGGGGACAGGAAACACCATATATTTT. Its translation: CASSFGGQGTGNTIYF.

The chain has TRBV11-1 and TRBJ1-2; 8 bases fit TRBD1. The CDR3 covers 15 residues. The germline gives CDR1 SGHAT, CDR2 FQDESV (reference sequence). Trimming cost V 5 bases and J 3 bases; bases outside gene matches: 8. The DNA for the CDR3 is TGTGCCAGCAGCCCTGGCCCAGGGGGCGACTATGGCTACACCTTC. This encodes CASSPGPGGDYGYTF.

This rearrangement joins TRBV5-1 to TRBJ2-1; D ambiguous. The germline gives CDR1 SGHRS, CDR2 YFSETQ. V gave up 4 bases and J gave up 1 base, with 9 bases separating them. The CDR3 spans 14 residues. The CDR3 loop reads CASSPDISYNEQFF. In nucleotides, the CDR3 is TGCGCCAGCAGCCCCGACATATCCTACAATGAGCAGTTCTTC.

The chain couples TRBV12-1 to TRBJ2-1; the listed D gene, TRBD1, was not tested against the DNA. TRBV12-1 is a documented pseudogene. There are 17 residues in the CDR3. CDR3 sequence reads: CASSFGSRDRGPAAQFF. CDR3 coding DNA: TGTGCCAGCAGCTTTGGGAGCCGGGACAGGGGGCCCGCCGCCCAGTTCTTC.

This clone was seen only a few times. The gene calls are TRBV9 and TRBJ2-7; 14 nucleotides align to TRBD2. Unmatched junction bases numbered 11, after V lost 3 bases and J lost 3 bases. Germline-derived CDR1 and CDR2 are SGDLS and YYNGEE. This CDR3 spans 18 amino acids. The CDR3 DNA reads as TGTGCCAGCAGCGCCGGGACTAGCGGGGGACTAAACTACTACGAGCAGTACTTC. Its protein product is CASSAGTSGGLNYYEQYF.

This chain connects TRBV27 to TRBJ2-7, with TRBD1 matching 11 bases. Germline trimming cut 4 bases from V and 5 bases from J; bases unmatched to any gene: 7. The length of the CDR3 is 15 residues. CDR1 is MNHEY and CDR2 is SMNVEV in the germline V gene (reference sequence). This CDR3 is CASSYIGTGGNEQYF. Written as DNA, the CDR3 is TGTGCCAGCAGTTATATCGGGACAGGGGGTAACGAGCAGTACTTC.

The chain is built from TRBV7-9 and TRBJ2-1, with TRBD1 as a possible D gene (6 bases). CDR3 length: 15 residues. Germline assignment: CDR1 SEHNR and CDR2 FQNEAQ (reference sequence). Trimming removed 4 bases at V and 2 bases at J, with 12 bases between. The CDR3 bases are TGTGCCAGCAGCTCCGGGACAACTCCCTACAATGAGCAGTTCTTC. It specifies CASSSGTTPYNEQFF.

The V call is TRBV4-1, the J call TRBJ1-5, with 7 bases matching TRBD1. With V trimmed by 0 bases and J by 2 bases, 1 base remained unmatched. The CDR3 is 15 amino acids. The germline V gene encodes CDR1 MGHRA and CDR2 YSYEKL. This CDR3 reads CASSQEDRGNQPQHF. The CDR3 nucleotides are TGCGCCAGCAGCCAAGAAGACAGGGGCAATCAGCCCCAGCATTTT.

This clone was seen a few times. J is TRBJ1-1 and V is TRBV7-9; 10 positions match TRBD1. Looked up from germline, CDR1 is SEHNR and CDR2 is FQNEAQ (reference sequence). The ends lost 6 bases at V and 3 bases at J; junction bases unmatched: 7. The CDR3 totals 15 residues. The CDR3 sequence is CASRGQGLTDTEAFF. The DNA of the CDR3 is TGTGCCAGCAGGGGACAGGGGTTAACGGACACTGAAGCTTTCTTT.

The CDR3 is CASSLSGGAGANVLTF. The CDR3 DNA reads as TGTGCCAGCAGTTTATCAGGGGGGGCTGGGGCCAACGTCCTGACTTTC. V is TRBV27 and J is TRBJ2-6, with D maybe TRBD2 (7 bases). Germline V gives CDR1 MNHEY, CDR2 SMNVEV (reference sequence). V was pared by 0 bases and J by 2 bases, with 8 bases between. This CDR3 has 16 residues.

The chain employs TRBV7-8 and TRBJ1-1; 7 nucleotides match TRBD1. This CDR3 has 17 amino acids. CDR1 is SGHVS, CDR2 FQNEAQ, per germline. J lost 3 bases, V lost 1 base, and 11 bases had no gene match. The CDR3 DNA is TGTGCCAGCAGCTTAGTGGCAGGGGGATATTTAGACACTGAAGCTTTCTTT. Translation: CASSLVAGGYLDTEAFF.

The CDR3 nucleotides are TGTGCCAGCAGCCAAGTTGGCCTCGGGACATACCCTTCCAATGAGCAGTTCTTC. It codes for CASSQVGLGTYPSNEQFF. The chain recombines TRBV4-2 with TRBJ2-1; the D gene is possibly TRBD1 (6 bases). V lost 1 base to trimming and J lost 6 bases, with 22 bases between them. The CDR3 totals 18 residues. Germline-derived CDR1 and CDR2 are LGHNA and YNFKEQ.

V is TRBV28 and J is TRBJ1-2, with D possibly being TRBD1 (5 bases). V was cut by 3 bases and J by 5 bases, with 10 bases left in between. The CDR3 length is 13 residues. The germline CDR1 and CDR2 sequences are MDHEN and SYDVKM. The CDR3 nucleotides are TGTGCCAGCAGTTTTGTAAAGGGGTATGGCTACACCTTC. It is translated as CASSFVKGYGYTF.

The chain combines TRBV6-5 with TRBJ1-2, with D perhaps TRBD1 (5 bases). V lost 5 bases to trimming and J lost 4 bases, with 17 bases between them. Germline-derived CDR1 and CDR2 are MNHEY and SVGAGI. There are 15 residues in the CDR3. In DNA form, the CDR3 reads TGTGCCAGCAGTGCGGGGGAGGGTGGGTCCTATGGCTACACCTTC. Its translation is CASSAGEGGSYGYTF.

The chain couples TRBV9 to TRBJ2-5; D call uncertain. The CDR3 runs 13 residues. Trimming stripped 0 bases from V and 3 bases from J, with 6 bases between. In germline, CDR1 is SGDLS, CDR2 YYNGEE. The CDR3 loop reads CASSVDTEETQYF. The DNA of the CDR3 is TGTGCCAGCAGCGTAGATACGGAAGAGACCCAGTACTTC. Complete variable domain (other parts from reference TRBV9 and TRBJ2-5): DSGVTQTPKHLITATGQRVTLRCSPRSGDLSVYWYQQSLDQGLQFLIQYYNGEERAKGNILERFSAQQFPDLHSELNLSSLELGDSALYFCASSVDTEETQYFGPGTRLLVL.

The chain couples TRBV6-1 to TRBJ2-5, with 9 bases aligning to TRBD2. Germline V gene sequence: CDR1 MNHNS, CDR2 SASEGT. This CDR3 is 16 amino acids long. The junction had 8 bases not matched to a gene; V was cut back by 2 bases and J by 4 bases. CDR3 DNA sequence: TGTGCCAGCAGTGAAAGACCCAGCGGGGGGCGAGAGACCCAGTACTTC. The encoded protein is CASSERPSGGRETQYF.

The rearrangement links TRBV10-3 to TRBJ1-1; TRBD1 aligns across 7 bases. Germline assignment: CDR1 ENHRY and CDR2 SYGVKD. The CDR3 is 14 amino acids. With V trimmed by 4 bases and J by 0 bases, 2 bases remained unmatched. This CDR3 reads CAISADRMNTEAFF. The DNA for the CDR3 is TGTGCCATCAGTGCGGACAGGATGAACACTGAAGCTTTCTTT.

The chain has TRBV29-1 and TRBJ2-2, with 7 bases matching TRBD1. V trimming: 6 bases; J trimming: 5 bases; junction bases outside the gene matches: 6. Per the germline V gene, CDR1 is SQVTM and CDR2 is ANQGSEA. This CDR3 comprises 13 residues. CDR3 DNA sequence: TGCAGCGTAACAGGGGTGGGGACCGGGGAGCTGTTTTTT. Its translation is CSVTGVGTGELFF.